A selection of T cell receptor beta chains follows, all from one sample in a study of cytomegalovirus exposure and HLA in healthy donors. The method was immunoSEQ multiplex PCR; TCRdb's version includes in-frame clones alone and lacks a portion of them. The sample lists 71,000 or so clones; 85% to 95% were seen once. Sequencing used PBMCs. The receptors here all came from a man between 18 and 35 years old in good health and CMV-seropositive. Both conserved end residues are part of each CDR3. Fields, in order: CDR3 length, clone size, D gene, J gene, V gene, CDR3 protein, CDR3 DNA. The D gene is left open where the match is weak. Part of the rows lack a size; the others show once, few, many or a class for expanded clones.

>14|once|TRBD1|TRBJ2-7|TRBV27
CASSLVQGAYEQYF
TGTGCCAGCAGTTTGGTTCAGGGGGCCTACGAGCAGTACTTC
>15|.|.|TRBJ2-5|TRBV27
CATRQSLGGGETQYF
TGTGCCACCCGTCAGAGTTTAGGGGGGGGAGAGACCCAGTACTTC
>13|.|TRBD2|TRBJ2-3|TRBV28
CAILAGEPDTQYF
TGTGCCATTTTAGCGGGAGAGCCAGATACGCAGTATTTT
>12|.|.|TRBJ2-7|TRBV2
CASKYGDYEQYF
TGTGCCAGCAAATACGGAGACTACGAGCAGTACTTC
>14|.|.|TRBJ1-1|TRBV30
CAWSVGGLGFGAFF
TGTGCCTGGAGTGTTGGAGGTTTGGGCTTTGGAGCTTTCTTT
>14|.|.|TRBJ2-1|TRBV5-1
CASSPDDTYNEQFF
TGCGCCAGCAGCCCCGATGACACTTACAATGAGCAGTTCTTC
>15|.|.|TRBJ1-5|TRBV2
CASSESRVGNQPQHF
TGTGCCAGCAGTGAATCCAGGGTGGGCAATCAGCCCCAGCATTTT
>16|.|TRBD1|TRBJ1-1|TRBV5-1
CASSDLGQGANTEAFF
TGCGCCAGCAGCGATCTTGGACAGGGGGCTAACACTGAAGCTTTCTTT
>18|.|.|TRBJ2-7|TRBV21-1
CASTTGGDKGTPSYEQYF
TGTGCCAGCACCACTGGGGGGGACAAAGGGACCCCGAGCTACGAGCAGTACTTC
>12|.|.|TRBJ2-1|TRBV11-3
CASSLSVNEQFF
TGTGCCAGCAGCTTATCTGTTAATGAGCAGTTCTTC
>13|few|.|TRBJ2-3|TRBV30
CAWSDGFTDTQYF
TGTGCCTGGAGCGACGGGTTTACAGATACGCAGTATTTT
>17|.|.|TRBJ2-1|TRBV7-6
CASSLVAERSSYNEQFF
TGTGCCAGCAGCTTAGTAGCGGAGCGTAGCTCCTACAATGAGCAGTTCTTC
>14|.|.|TRBJ2-7|TRBV29-1
CSVAQGPIDYEQYF
TGCAGCGTTGCCCAGGGTCCAATAGACTACGAGCAGTACTTC
>13|.|.|TRBJ2-6|TRBV6-5
CASSSTSANVLTF
TGTGCCAGCAGCTCCACCAGTGCCAACGTCCTGACTTTC
>15|.|.|TRBJ2-7|TRBV6-1
CASLNRVGGSYEQYF
TGTGCCAGCCTCAATCGGGTGGGGGGCTCCTACGAGCAGTACTTC
>16|.|TRBD2|TRBJ2-3|TRBV5-4
CASSQGLAGVTDTQYF
TGTGCCAGCAGCCAAGGACTAGCGGGAGTCACAGATACGCAGTATTTT
>14|.|TRBD1|TRBJ1-1|TRBV5-1
CASSFSRGDTEAFF
TGCGCCAGCAGCTTCAGCAGGGGGGACACTGAAGCTTTCTTT
>14|.|.|TRBJ1-5|TRBV9
CASSLGYSNQPQHF
TGTGCCAGCAGCCTCGGGTATAGCAATCAGCCCCAGCATTTT
>15|.|TRBD2|TRBJ2-3|TRBV5-1
CASSWTSASTDTQYF
TGCGCCAGCAGCTGGACTAGCGCGAGCACAGATACGCAGTATTTT
>15|.|TRBD1|TRBJ2-5|TRBV5-1
CASSFWDRDYETQYF
TGCGCCAGCAGCTTTTGGGACAGGGACTACGAGACCCAGTACTTC
>14|.|TRBD2|TRBJ2-1|TRBV9
CASSRSGRLAEQFF
TGTGCCAGCAGCCGGAGCGGGAGACTGGCTGAGCAGTTCTTC
>15|.|.|TRBJ2-7|TRBV28
CASSAGILGTYEQYF
TGTGCCAGCAGTGCCGGGATCCTGGGGACCTACGAGCAGTACTTC
>15|.|.|TRBJ1-1|TRBV19
CASTIFGGPYTEAFF
TGTGCCAGTACCATTTTCGGGGGGCCCTACACTGAAGCTTTCTTT
>14|.|.|TRBJ2-2|TRBV10-2
CASARNLNTGELFF
TGCGCCAGCGCCAGAAACCTCAACACCGGGGAGCTGTTTTTT
>14|.|TRBD1|TRBJ2-7|TRBV27
CASSRSRDSYEQYF
TGTGCCAGCAGTCGGTCCCGGGACAGCTACGAGCAGTACTTC
>19|.|.|TRBJ2-1|TRBV2
CASKRRLLVPDVVHNEQFF
TGTGCCAGCAAAAGAAGACTACTGGTGCCCGATGTAGTTCACAATGAGCAGTTCTTC
>15|.|TRBD1|TRBJ1-4|TRBV19
CASSVTGATNEKLFF
TGTGCCAGTAGTGTTACAGGGGCAACTAATGAAAAACTGTTTTTT
>15|.|.|TRBJ2-5|TRBV5-1
CASSATGARQETQYF
TGCGCCAGCAGCGCCACAGGCGCTAGGCAAGAGACCCAGTACTTC
>13|.|.|TRBJ2-7|TRBV5-1
CASSPTTGYEQYF
TGCGCCAGCAGCCCCACCACAGGCTACGAGCAGTACTTC
>12|.|.|TRBJ1-1|TRBV28
CASGRGNTEAFF
TGTGCCAGCGGGCGGGGGAACACTGAAGCTTTCTTT
>15|.|.|TRBJ2-1|TRBV5-4
CASSKSPAGLNEQFF
TGTGCCAGCAGCAAATCCCCGGCAGGGCTCAATGAGCAGTTCTTC